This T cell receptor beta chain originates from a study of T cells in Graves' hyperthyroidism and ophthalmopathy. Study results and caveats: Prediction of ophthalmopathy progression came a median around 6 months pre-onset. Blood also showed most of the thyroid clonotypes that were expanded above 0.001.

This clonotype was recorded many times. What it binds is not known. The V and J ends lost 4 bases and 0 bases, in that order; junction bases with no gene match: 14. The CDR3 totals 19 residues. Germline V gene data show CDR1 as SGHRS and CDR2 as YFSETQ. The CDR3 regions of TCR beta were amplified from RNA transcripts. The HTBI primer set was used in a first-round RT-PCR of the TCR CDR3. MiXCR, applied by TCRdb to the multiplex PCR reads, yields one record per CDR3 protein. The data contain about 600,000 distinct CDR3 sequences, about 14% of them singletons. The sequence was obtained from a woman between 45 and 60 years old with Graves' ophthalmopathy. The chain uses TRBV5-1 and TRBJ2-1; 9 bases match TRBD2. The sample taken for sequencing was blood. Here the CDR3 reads CASSGRQGSSGSSYNEQFF. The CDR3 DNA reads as TGCGCCAGCAGCGGCCGCCAGGGGAGTAGCGGGAGCTCCTACAATGAGCAGTTCTTC.